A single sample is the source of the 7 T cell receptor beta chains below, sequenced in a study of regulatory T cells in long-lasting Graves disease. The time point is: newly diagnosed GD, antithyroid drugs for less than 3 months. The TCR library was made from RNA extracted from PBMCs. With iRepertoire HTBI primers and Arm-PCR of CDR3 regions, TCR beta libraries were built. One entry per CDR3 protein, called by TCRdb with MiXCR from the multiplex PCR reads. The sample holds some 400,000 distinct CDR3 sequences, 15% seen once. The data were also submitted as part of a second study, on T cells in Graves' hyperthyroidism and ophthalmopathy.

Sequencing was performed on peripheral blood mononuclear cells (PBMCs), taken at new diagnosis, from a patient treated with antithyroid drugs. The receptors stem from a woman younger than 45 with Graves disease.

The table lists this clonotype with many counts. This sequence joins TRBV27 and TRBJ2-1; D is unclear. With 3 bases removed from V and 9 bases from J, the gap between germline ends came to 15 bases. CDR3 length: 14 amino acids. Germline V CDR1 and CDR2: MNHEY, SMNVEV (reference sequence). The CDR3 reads CASSLIPLRGEQFF. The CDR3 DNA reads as TGTGCCAGCAGTTTGATTCCCCTTCGCGGTGAGCAGTTCTTC.

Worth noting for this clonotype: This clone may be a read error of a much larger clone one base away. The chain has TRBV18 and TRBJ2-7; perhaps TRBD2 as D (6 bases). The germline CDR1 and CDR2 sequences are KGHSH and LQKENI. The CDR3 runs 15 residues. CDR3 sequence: CSSSPPTRAEDEQYF. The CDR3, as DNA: TGTTCCAGCTCACCACCGACTAGGGCCGAAGACGAGCAGTACTTC.

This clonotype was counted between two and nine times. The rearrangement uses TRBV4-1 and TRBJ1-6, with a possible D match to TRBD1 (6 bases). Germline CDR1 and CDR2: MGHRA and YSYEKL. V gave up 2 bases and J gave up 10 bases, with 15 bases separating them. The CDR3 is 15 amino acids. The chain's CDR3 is CASSQWGRSGSPLHF. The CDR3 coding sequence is TGCGCCAGCAGCCAATGGGGGCGTAGCGGCTCACCCCTCCACTTT.

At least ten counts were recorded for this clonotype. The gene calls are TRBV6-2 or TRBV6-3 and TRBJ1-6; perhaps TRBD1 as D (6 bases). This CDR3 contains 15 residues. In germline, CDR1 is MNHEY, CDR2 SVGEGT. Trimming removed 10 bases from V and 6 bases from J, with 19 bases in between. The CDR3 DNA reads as TGTGCCACCGACAGGTCGGAGATCGTTAATTCACCCCTCCACTTT. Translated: CATDRSEIVNSPLHF.

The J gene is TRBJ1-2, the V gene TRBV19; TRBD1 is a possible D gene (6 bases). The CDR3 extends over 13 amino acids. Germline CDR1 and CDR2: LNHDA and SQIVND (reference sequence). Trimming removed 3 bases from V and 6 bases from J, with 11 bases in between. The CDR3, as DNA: TGTGCCAGTAGTATTTGGGACAATAATGGCTACACCTTC. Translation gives CASSIWDNNGYTF.

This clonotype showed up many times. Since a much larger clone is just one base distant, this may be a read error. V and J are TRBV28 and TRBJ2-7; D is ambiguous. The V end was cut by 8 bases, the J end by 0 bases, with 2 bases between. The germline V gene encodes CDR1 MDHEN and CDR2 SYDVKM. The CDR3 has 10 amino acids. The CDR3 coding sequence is TGTGCCAGCGCCTCCTACGAGCAGTACTTC. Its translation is CASASYEQYF. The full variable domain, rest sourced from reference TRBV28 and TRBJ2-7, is DVKVTQSSRYLVKRTGEKVFLECVQDMDHENMFWYRQDPGLGLRLIYFSYDVKMKEKGDIPEGYSVSREKKERFSLILESASTNQTSMYLCASASYEQYFGPGTRLTVT.

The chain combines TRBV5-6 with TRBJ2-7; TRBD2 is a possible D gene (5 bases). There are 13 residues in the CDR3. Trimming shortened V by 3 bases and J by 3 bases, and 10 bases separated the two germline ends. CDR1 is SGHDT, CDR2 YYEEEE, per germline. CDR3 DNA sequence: TGTGCCAGCAGCTCATCCGGGGTCTACGAGCAGTACTTC. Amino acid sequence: CASSSSGVYEQYF. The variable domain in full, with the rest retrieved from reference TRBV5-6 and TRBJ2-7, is DAGVTQSPTHLIKTRGQQVTLRCSPKSGHDTVSWYQQALGQGPQFIFQYYEEEERQRGNFPDRFSGHQFPNYSSELNVNALLLGDSALYLCASSSSGVYEQYFGPGTRLTVT.